These 23 T cell receptor beta chains were sequenced from one sample in a study of blood T cell repertoires in COVID-19. The protocol was immunoSEQ multiplex PCR, while the TCRdb copy is restricted to in-frame clones and leaves out a portion. The table records tens of thousands of clones, 70% to 80% of them present only once. The sequenced sample consisted of PBMCs or T cells enriched from blood (not recorded which). All receptors come from a woman between 45 and 60 years old with acute COVID-19.

The chain combines TRBV12-3 or TRBV12-4 with TRBJ1-2, with D possibly being TRBD1 (6 bases). This CDR3 contains 13 residues. Trimming cost V 8 bases and J 1 base, with 11 bases left between them. CDR3 nucleotides: TGTGCCAGCCAGGACAGCCTTAACTATGGCTACACCTTC. Amino acid sequence: CASQDSLNYGYTF.

The V and J genes are TRBV5-1 and TRBJ1-4, with 8 nucleotides matching TRBD1. After removal of 4 bases from V and 7 bases from J, the junction contained 6 bases not matched to a gene. Germline lookup yields CDR1 SGHRS and CDR2 YFSETQ. CDR3 size: 14 residues. The CDR3 region is CASSPTGEVEKLFF. For the CDR3, the DNA is TGCGCCAGCAGCCCGACAGGGGAGGTTGAAAAACTGTTTTTT. Full variable domain (missing parts from reference TRBV5-1 and TRBJ1-4): KAGVTQTPRYLIKTRGQQVTLSCSPISGHRSVSWYQQTPGQGLQFLFEYFSETQRNKGNFPGRFSGRQFSNSRSEMNVSTLELGDSALYLCASSPTGEVEKLFFGSGTQLSVL.

The V call is TRBV11-2, the J call TRBJ1-2; 10 bases map to TRBD1. Trimming at V came to 4 bases and at J to 3 bases, leaving 2 bases not matched to a gene. Germline loops: CDR1 SGHAT, CDR2 FQNNGV. The CDR3 consists of 14 residues. The CDR3 spells CASSSGQGDYGYTF. In nucleotides, the CDR3 is TGTGCCAGCAGCTCAGGACAGGGGGACTATGGCTACACCTTC.

The chain uses TRBV10-2 and TRBJ1-3, with 7 bases that match TRBD1. J was trimmed by 4 bases and V by 6 bases; bases with no gene match: 6. The CDR3 spans 14 residues. Per the germline V gene, CDR1 is WSHSY and CDR2 is SAAADI. CDR3 protein: CASRVGTAGNTIYF. The DNA for the CDR3 is TGCGCCAGCAGAGTCGGGACAGCGGGAAACACCATATATTTT.

The rearrangement joins TRBV10-3 to TRBJ1-1; D is unclear. Germline V gives CDR1 ENHRY, CDR2 SYGVKD. There are 15 residues in the CDR3. V was pared by 0 bases and J by 1 base, with 9 bases between. The CDR3 nucleotides read TGTGCCATCAGTGAGTCTGAGGAGCCGAACACTGAAGCTTTCTTT. It yields the protein CAISESEEPNTEAFF.

Concerning this clone: Distinct nucleotide sequences in the sample also encode this CDR3. The J gene is TRBJ1-1, the V gene TRBV3-1 (or the pseudogene TRBV3-2), with 9 bases lining up with TRBD1. Germline values: CDR1 LGHDT, CDR2 YNNKEL (reference sequence). The V and J ends lost 0 bases and 5 bases, in that order; junction bases with no gene match: 1. The CDR3 length is 14 residues. CDR3: CASSQEGTGTEAFF. CDR3 sequence (DNA): TGTGCCAGCAGCCAAGAGGGGACAGGGACTGAAGCTTTCTTT.

The gene calls are TRBV27 and TRBJ1-1; 8 positions agree with TRBD1. The V segment lost 8 bases and the J segment 4 bases; nucleotides outside the gene matches: 9. Germline V gives CDR1 MNHEY, CDR2 SMNVEV (reference sequence). This CDR3 is built from 14 residues. The CDR3 nucleotides read TGTGCCAGCGCCCTCGCAGGGGGCGCCACTGAAGCTTTCTTT. This translates into CASALAGGATEAFF.

The V and J genes are TRBV3-1 (or the pseudogene TRBV3-2) and TRBJ1-2; 8 positions agree with TRBD1. J was trimmed by 4 bases and V by 4 bases; bases with no gene match: 5. Germline CDR1 reads LGHDT; CDR2 reads YNNKEL (reference sequence). The CDR3 loop spans 14 amino acids. CDR3 nucleotides: TGTGCCAGCAGCCGAGTAGGACAGGGCTATGGCTACACCTTC. Protein sequence: CASSRVGQGYGYTF.

The genes are TRBV9 and TRBJ2-2, with D possibly being TRBD1 (5 bases). The germline CDR1 and CDR2 sequences are SGDLS and YYNGEE. This CDR3 has 15 residues. V gave up 2 bases and J gave up 0 bases, with 8 bases separating them. Written as DNA, the CDR3 is TGTGCCAGCAGCGTTACAGGATCGAACACCGGGGAGCTGTTTTTT. As protein: CASSVTGSNTGELFF.

CDR3 in DNA: TGTGCCAGCTCACGAACAGGGGAAAGCAGCTATGGCTACACCTTC. Residues: CASSRTGESSYGYTF. This rearrangement joins TRBV18 to TRBJ1-2, with 7 bases matching TRBD1. V was pared by 4 bases and J by 4 bases, with 9 bases of the junction left unmatched. Per the germline V gene, CDR1 is KGHSH and CDR2 is LQKENI. This CDR3 is built from 15 residues.

The rearrangement links TRBV5-8 to TRBJ2-5, with D maybe TRBD2 (5 bases). CDR3 length: 17 residues. Germline V CDR1 and CDR2: SGHTS, YDEGEE. The V end was cut by 4 bases, the J end by 4 bases, with 23 bases between. For the CDR3, the DNA is TGTGCCAGCAGCCAAACCCTCGAATACACTAGTGGAGAGACCCAGTACTTC. Residues: CASSQTLEYTSGETQYF.

This chain links TRBV28 with TRBJ1-4; D is possibly TRBD1 (5 bases). There are 19 residues in the CDR3. V gave up 5 bases and J gave up 5 bases, with 27 bases separating them. Germline V gene sequence: CDR1 MDHEN, CDR2 SYDVKM. CDR3 in amino acids: CASSLLPRARLRRNEKLFF. Here the CDR3 DNA reads TGTGCCAGCAGTCTACTCCCCAGGGCCCGACTGCGGCGGAATGAAAAACTGTTTTTT.

The V and J genes are TRBV12-3 or TRBV12-4 and TRBJ2-7, with unresolved D. Trimming stripped 2 bases from V and 7 bases from J, with 9 bases between. The CDR3 is 12 residues long. As DNA, the CDR3 is TGTGCCAGCAGTTTACTAGGTTTGGAGCAGTACTTC. It is translated as CASSLLGLEQYF.

This clone showed up just a few times. The chain joins TRBV5-1 to TRBJ2-7; D unclear. The germline V gene has CDR1 SGHRS and CDR2 YFSETQ. The CDR3 runs 13 residues. The V gene lost 0 bases and the J gene lost 7 bases, with 11 bases spanning the gap. This CDR3 is CASSLVPGGEQYF. In DNA form, the CDR3 reads TGCGCCAGCAGCTTGGTACCAGGTGGTGAGCAGTACTTC.

The chain uses TRBV5-5 and TRBJ1-1; 8 bases map to TRBD1. Germline lookup yields CDR1 SGHKS and CDR2 YYEKEE (reference sequence). The trim removed 1 base at V and 5 bases at J, leaving 7 bases unmatched. The CDR3 contains 15 residues. The CDR3 protein is CASSLNRGGVTEAFF. The CDR3 nucleotides are TGTGCCAGCAGCTTGAACAGGGGGGGAGTAACTGAAGCTTTCTTT.

The rearrangement joins TRBV7-9 to TRBJ1-2; 7 bases map to TRBD1. CDR3 length: 13 amino acids. V was pared by 5 bases and J by 7 bases, with 7 bases of the junction left unmatched. Germline V gene data show CDR1 as SEHNR and CDR2 as FQNEAQ (reference sequence). In nucleotides, the CDR3 is TGTGCCAGCAGCGACGGGACAGCTATTGGCTACACCTTC. Encoded protein: CASSDGTAIGYTF.

Comment on this clone: At one of its ends the junction is not consistent with the germline gene, which may arise from a read error. The chain couples TRBV10-1 to TRBJ1-6, with 9 positions matching TRBD1. CDR1 and CDR2 (germline): WNHNN, SYGVQD (reference sequence). The CDR3 has 10 residues. CDR3 DNA: TGCGCCAGGGGAGGGGACAGGGTGATATTT. Translation: CARGGDRVIF.

The sample holds one count of this clone. The chain is built from TRBV3-1 (or the pseudogene TRBV3-2) and TRBJ1-5; 7 bases are a match to TRBD1. This CDR3 contains 14 residues. J gave up 4 bases and V 1 base, and 1 base lay outside the gene matches. Germline V lookup: CDR1 LGHDT, CDR2 YNNKEL (reference sequence). In DNA form, the CDR3 reads TGTGCCAGCAGCCAAGCGACAGGGAATCAGCCCCAGCATTTT. This codes for CASSQATGNQPQHF.

The chain has TRBV5-1 and TRBJ1-2; 7 positions match TRBD1. The length of the CDR3 is 15 residues. The germline CDR1 and CDR2 sequences are SGHRS and YFSETQ. The J segment lost 4 bases and the V segment lost 0 bases, leaving 6 bases of the junction unmatched. The CDR3 sequence: CASSLVRGTVYGYTF. CDR3 coding DNA: TGCGCCAGCAGCTTGGTCCGTGGGACAGTCTATGGCTACACCTTC.

This rearrangement joins TRBV30 to TRBJ2-7, with unresolved D. The CDR3 length is 13 residues. Germline lookup yields CDR1 GTSNPN and CDR2 SVGIG (reference sequence). Trimming removed 1 base from V and 0 bases from J, with 7 bases in between. The CDR3 coding sequence is TGTGCCTGGAGTGGGTCGAGCTCCTACGAGCAGTACTTC. It specifies CAWSGSSSYEQYF.

This chain joins TRBV24-1 and TRBJ2-1; D is perhaps TRBD1 (6 bases). This CDR3 has 13 amino acids. The V end was cut by 9 bases, the J end by 2 bases, with 10 bases between. The germline CDR1 and CDR2 sequences are KGHDR and SFDVKD. The CDR3 bases are TGTGCCACCGGGACAACCACCTACAATGAGCAGTTCTTC. This codes for CATGTTTYNEQFF.

The V gene is TRBV6-1, the J gene TRBJ2-3, with TRBD1 as a possible D gene (6 bases). V lost 1 base, J lost 4 bases, and 12 bases lay in between. From germline, CDR1 is MNHNS and CDR2 SASEGT. This CDR3 region has 15 residues. CDR3: CASSEDRVRSDTQYF. Here the CDR3 DNA reads TGTGCCAGCAGTGAAGACAGGGTACGTTCAGATACGCAGTATTTT.

The gene calls are TRBV4-2 and TRBJ2-7, with 7 nucleotides matching TRBD1. CDR1 and CDR2 (germline): LGHNA, YNFKEQ. After removal of 0 bases from V and 3 bases from J, the junction contained 5 bases not matched to a gene. CDR3 length equals 15 residues. The CDR3: CASSQDLAGGYEQYF. In DNA, the CDR3 is TGTGCCAGCAGCCAAGATCTAGCAGGGGGCTACGAGCAGTACTTC.